This is a list of T cell receptor beta chains from one sample in a study of blood T cell repertoires in COVID-19. Libraries were prepared by immunoSEQ multiplex PCR; TCRdb keeps only in-frame clonotypes and omits some of them. Of a few hundred thousand clones in the sample, over 80% are singletons; the top ten hold about 4.3%. The sequenced material came from peripheral blood. These receptors were obtained from a man aged 60-69 years who had recovered from COVID-19. CDR3s include the opening cysteine and the closing phenylalanine or tryptophan. A D gene is named only where the DNA matches it firmly. The size of a clone is reported for some rows only, either as once, few or many, or as a class for expanded clones.

length	V	J	D	size	DNA	CDR3
14	TRBV25-1	TRBJ1-5	.	.	TGTGCCAGCAGTGGACACCCTAGCAATCAGCCCCAGCATTTT	CASSGHPSNQPQHF
14	TRBV7-2	TRBJ2-3	.	.	TGTGCCAGCAGCTTAGGACGGACAGAAGGTACGCAGTATTTT	CASSLGRTEGTQYF
14	TRBV9	TRBJ1-1	.	.	TGTGCCAGCAGCGTACTGGGAGGGGGAAATGAAGCTTTCTTT	CASSVLGGGNEAFF
15	TRBV2	TRBJ1-3	TRBD1	once	TGTGCCAGCAGAGGACAGGGGTTGGGTGGAAACACCATATATTTT	CASRGQGLGGNTIYF
12	TRBV7-9	TRBJ2-3	.	few	TGTGCCAGCAGCCCTCCCCTAGGTACGCAGTATTTT	CASSPPLGTQYF
16	TRBV6-4	TRBJ2-1	TRBD2	.	TGTGCCAGCACCCGAGAGAGCGGGGTGAAATACAATGAGCAGTTCTTC	CASTRESGVKYNEQFF
14	TRBV3-1/TRBV3-2	TRBJ1-5	TRBD1	.	TGTGCCAGCAGCCTCACAGGGGGCGGTCGGCCCCAGCATTTT	CASSLTGGGRPQHF
13	TRBV14	TRBJ2-7	.	once	TGTGCCAGCAGCGGAGACAGCCGCTACGAGCAGTACTTC	CASSGDSRYEQYF
17	TRBV3-1/TRBV3-2	TRBJ2-2	TRBD2	once	TGTGCCAGCAGCCAAGGAAGCGCGGGAGTTAGCACCGGGGAGCTGTTTTTT	CASSQGSAGVSTGELFF
15	TRBV10-2	TRBJ2-3	.	.	TGCGCCAGCAGTGAGTCCTACGTGCGTACAGATACGCAGTATTTT	CASSESYVRTDTQYF
13	TRBV7-9	TRBJ2-5	TRBD2	.	TGTGCCAGCAGCTTGGCGGGGGTAGAGACCCAGTACTTC	CASSLAGVETQYF
16	TRBV28	TRBJ1-5	.	once	TGTGCCAGCTGCGGGACCCTCCCGGGGAGCAATCAGCCCCAGCATTTT	CASCGTLPGSNQPQHF
11	TRBV6-1	TRBJ2-7	.	.	TGTGCCAGCAGTGACCGGAGCGAGCAGTACTTC	CASSDRSEQYF
13	TRBV12-3/TRBV12-4	TRBJ1-2	.	.	TGTGCCAGCAGTTTAGGCCAGGGGATTGGCTACACCTTC	CASSLGQGIGYTF